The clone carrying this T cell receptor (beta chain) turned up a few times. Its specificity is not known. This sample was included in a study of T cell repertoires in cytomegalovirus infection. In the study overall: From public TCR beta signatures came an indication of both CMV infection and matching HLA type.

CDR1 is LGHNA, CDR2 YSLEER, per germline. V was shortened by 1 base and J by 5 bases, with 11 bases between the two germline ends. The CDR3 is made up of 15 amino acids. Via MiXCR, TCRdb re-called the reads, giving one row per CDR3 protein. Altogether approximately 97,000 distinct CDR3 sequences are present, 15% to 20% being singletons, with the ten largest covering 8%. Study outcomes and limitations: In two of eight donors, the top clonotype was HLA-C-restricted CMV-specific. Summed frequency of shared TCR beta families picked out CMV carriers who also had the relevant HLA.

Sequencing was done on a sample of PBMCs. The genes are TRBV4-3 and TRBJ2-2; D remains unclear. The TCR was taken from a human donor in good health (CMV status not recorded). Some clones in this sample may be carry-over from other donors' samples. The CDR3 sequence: CASSQGVGATGELFF. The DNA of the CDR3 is TGCGCCAGCAGCCAAGGTGTTGGCGCGACCGGGGAGCTGTTTTTT.